Given below is one TCR beta chain in context. The target antigen is unknown. The CDR3 runs to 13 residues. The germline V gene encodes CDR1 SGHDT and CDR2 YYEEEE. The V segment lost 3 bases and the J segment 4 bases; nucleotides outside the gene matches: 0. The data belong to a study of shared clonotypes between healthy human individuals. Overall study context: Three plates each covered CD4 naive and memory; CD8 naive two, CD8 memory one. General study points: Having only a few donors restricted how much genetic and exposure-history diversity was captured. On the whole, naive subsets had larger estimated richness than memory subsets had.

Clones were sequenced by immunoSEQ multiplex PCR, and TCRdb holds only the in-frame ones, with some missing. The sample has roughly 1,800,000 clones; approximately 94% are singletons. In the naive CD8 group, cells lacked CD45RO and were positively selected for CCR7, so terminally differentiated effector memory CD45RA+ cells were left out. Within Nashville, Tennessee resided all donors, each a Caucasian adult. The sequenced sample consisted of naive CD8+ T cells sorted from blood. The source is a young man in good health. This chain links TRBV5-6 with TRBJ2-3; 9 bases align to TRBD1. For the CDR3, the DNA is TGTGCCAGCAGCTGGACAGGGGCAGATACGCAGTATTTT. Translation: CASSWTGADTQYF.